The 31 T cell receptor beta chains presented below share a single source sample, sequenced in a study of blood T cells in healthy people across ages. For the second PCR, which ran for 7 to 11 cycles, a sample-barcoded 5' primer and a J-beta primer mix were used. Via MiXCR, TCRdb re-called the 5' RACE reads, giving one row per CDR3 protein. The repertoire has approximately 690,000 distinct CDR3 sequences, roughly 50% of them found once; the top ten carry approximately 37%. The sample comprised blood. The receptors were gathered from a man aged 55 to 69 in good health.

This sequence joins TRBV5-1 and TRBJ1-1; D gene uncertain. Trimming pared 0 bases from V and 6 bases from J, leaving 12 bases between. CDR1 and CDR2 (germline): SGHRS, YFSETQ. The length of the CDR3 is 14 residues. The CDR3 region has the DNA TGCGCCAGCAGCTTGGGGGAGGAAGTTTCTGAAGCTTTCTTT. Its translation is CASSLGEEVSEAFF.

This clonotype was recorded a few times. V is TRBV29-1 and J is TRBJ2-1; 9 bases match TRBD1. V shed 5 bases, J shed 4 bases, and the junction held 9 bases outside the gene matches. Germline assignment: CDR1 SQVTM and CDR2 ANQGSEA. The CDR3 has 15 amino acids. CDR3 residues: CSVQARDRVYNEQFF. CDR3 sequence (DNA): TGCAGCGTTCAGGCCCGGGACAGGGTATACAATGAGCAGTTCTTC.

The CDR3 is CASSPGGGQQGTQYF. CDR3 sequence (DNA): TGTGCCAGCAGCCCAGGAGGGGGTCAGCAGGGTACGCAGTATTTT. The rearrangement joins TRBV4-2 to TRBJ2-3, with D perhaps being TRBD1 or TRBD2 (6 bases each). Germline V lookup: CDR1 LGHNA, CDR2 YNFKEQ. V was shortened by 4 bases and J by 8 bases, with 19 bases between the two germline ends. This CDR3 has 15 residues.

V usage is TRBV7-9 and J usage is TRBJ2-7; perhaps D is TRBD1 or TRBD2 (5 bases each). The CDR3 extends over 16 amino acids. V lost 1 base, J lost 1 base, and 14 bases lay in between. In germline, CDR1 is SEHNR, CDR2 FQNEAQ (reference sequence). DNA of the CDR3: TGTGCCAGCAGCTTAGGGATCGGGACGGCTTCCTACGAGCAGTACTTC. Translation: CASSLGIGTASYEQYF.

This clonotype was detected only a few times. The chain links TRBV5-1 to TRBJ2-6; either TRBD1 or TRBD2 may supply D (6 bases each). The CDR3 sequence is 18 residues long. Germline lookup yields CDR1 SGHRS and CDR2 YFSETQ. V lost 4 bases to trimming and J lost 0 bases, with 17 bases between them. This CDR3 reads CASSPQGGASSGANVLTF. The CDR3 region has the DNA TGCGCCAGCAGCCCACAGGGAGGCGCTAGCTCTGGGGCCAACGTCCTGACTTTC.

The V gene is TRBV20-1, the J gene TRBJ1-2; 8 nucleotides align to TRBD1. With V trimmed by 6 bases and J by 4 bases, 7 bases remained unmatched. The CDR3 has 13 amino acids. CDR1 and CDR2 from the germline V gene are DFQATT and SNEGSKA (reference sequence). The CDR3 protein is CSARQGRLYGYTF. The CDR3 coding sequence is TGCAGTGCCAGACAGGGGCGACTCTATGGCTACACCTTC.

The chain links TRBV7-2 to TRBJ1-3; D not certain. The CDR3 spans 13 residues. Germline V lookup: CDR1 SGHTA, CDR2 FQGNSA. Trimming removed 5 bases at V and 2 bases at J, with 7 bases between. CDR3 sequence: CASSPHPGNTIYF. CDR3 sequence (DNA): TGTGCCAGCAGCCCTCACCCTGGAAACACCATATATTTT.

The J gene is TRBJ2-1, the V gene TRBV5-1, with 9 bases fitting TRBD1. Germline values: CDR1 SGHRS, CDR2 YFSETQ. This CDR3 contains 16 residues. V shed 3 bases, J shed 6 bases, and the junction held 10 bases outside the gene matches. CDR3 sequence reads: CASSWTTGQGGNEQFF. For the CDR3, the DNA is TGCGCCAGCAGCTGGACCACGGGACAGGGTGGCAATGAGCAGTTCTTC.

The V and J genes are TRBV20-1 and TRBJ1-5, with TRBD1 matching over 7 bases. Germline V gene sequence: CDR1 DFQATT, CDR2 SNEGSKA (reference sequence). CDR3 size: 14 residues. V shed 7 bases, J shed 6 bases, and the junction held 12 bases outside the gene matches. Here the CDR3 reads CSVARQGLGQPQHF. The CDR3, as DNA: TGCAGTGTAGCCCGACAGGGTCTCGGTCAGCCCCAGCATTTT.

This clonotype has more than one count but fewer than ten. The chain links TRBV4-1 to TRBJ2-7; D uncertain. The V gene's germline CDR1 is MGHRA and CDR2 YSYEKL. V lost 4 bases to trimming and J lost 3 bases, with 19 bases between them. The CDR3 covers 16 residues. The CDR3 DNA reads as TGCGCCAGCAGCCCCCCTTTATCCGCAACTTTCTACGAGCAGTACTTC. Translated, it gives CASSPPLSATFYEQYF.

Worth noting for this clonotype: At one end the junction does not follow the germline gene, possibly because of a read error. CDR3 in amino acids: CSSSFGGVTEETQYF. The CDR3 DNA reads as TGTTCCAGCAGCTTTGGTGGGGTCACTGAGGAGACTCAGTACTTC. The V call is TRBV5-4, the J call TRBJ2-5; D not resolved. The CDR3 runs to 15 residues. From germline, CDR1 is SGHNT and CDR2 YYREEE (reference sequence).

Ten or more counts support this clonotype. This rearrangement joins TRBV27 to TRBJ2-7, with a possible D match to TRBD1 (6 bases). The CDR3 runs 14 residues. Germline V CDR1 and CDR2: MNHEY, SMNVEV (reference sequence). Trimming stripped 5 bases from V and 1 base from J, with 12 bases between. As DNA, the CDR3 is TGTGCCAGCAGTCTCCAGACAGGATCCTACGAGCAGTACTTC. Translated, it gives CASSLQTGSYEQYF.

The V gene is TRBV28, the J gene TRBJ2-7; 8 nucleotides line up with TRBD1. V was clipped by 6 bases and J by 6 bases; unmatched bases: 13. The CDR3 is 15 residues long. Germline lookup yields CDR1 MDHEN and CDR2 SYDVKM. CDR3 nucleotides: TGTGCCAGCAGCGAGTTAAGACAGGGGCTTGGCGAGCAGTACTTC. This encodes CASSELRQGLGEQYF. The whole variable domain, remainder taken from reference TRBV28 and TRBJ2-7, is DVKVTQSSRYLVKRTGEKVFLECVQDMDHENMFWYRQDPGLGLRLIYFSYDVKMKEKGDIPEGYSVSREKKERFSLILESASTNQTSMYLCASSELRQGLGEQYFGPGTRLTVT.

This clonotype has only a few counts. The CDR3 DNA sequence: TGCAGTGCTAGAGATTGGGCTAGCGGGGACAAAAGCCTAGCCAAAAACATTCAGTACTTC. Translating gives CSARDWASGDKSLAKNIQYF. V is TRBV20-1 and J is TRBJ2-4; 9 bases are shared with TRBD2. The length of the CDR3 is 20 residues. Germline CDR1 is DFQATT and CDR2 is SNEGSKA (reference sequence). V lost 0 bases and J lost 0; bases outside the gene matches: 15.

The chain has TRBV5-1 and TRBJ2-1, with 8 bases lining up with TRBD1. J lost 7 bases, V lost 6 bases, and 6 bases had no gene match. CDR1 is SGHRS and CDR2 is YFSETQ in the germline V gene. CDR3 length: 13 residues. CDR3 sequence reads: CASNPTGGNEQFF. CDR3 DNA sequence: TGCGCCAGCAACCCCACAGGGGGGAATGAGCAGTTCTTC.

Turning to this clonotype: The junction departs from germline at one end; a sequencing error may be responsible. The gene calls are TRBV12-3 or TRBV12-4 and TRBJ2-3; D is ambiguous. The CDR3 totals 14 residues. CDR3 in DNA: TGTGCCAGCAGTTGCAGAGTGGGCGGAGATGCGCAGTATTTT. It is translated as CASSCRVGGDAQYF.

CDR3 DNA: TGCAGTGCTAGATCGGACAGGGACCGAGGTGGCTACACCTTC. Translated: CSARSDRDRGGYTF. V and J are TRBV20-1 and TRBJ1-2, with 8 positions matching TRBD1. Germline CDR1 DFQATT, CDR2 SNEGSKA (reference sequence). The junction had 9 bases not matched to a gene; V was cut back by 2 bases and J by 7 bases. This CDR3 region has 14 residues.

The chain employs TRBV10-2 and TRBJ2-3; 8 positions match TRBD2. The J segment lost 4 bases and the V segment lost 10 bases, leaving 10 bases of the junction unmatched. The CDR3 sequence is 14 residues long. Germline V CDR1 and CDR2: WSHSY, SAAADI. The CDR3 is CATRDTGGADTQYF. The DNA of the CDR3 is TGCGCCACTAGGGATACGGGGGGGGCAGATACGCAGTATTTT.

This sequence joins TRBV7-2 and TRBJ1-2, with TRBD1 matching over 9 bases. The CDR3 covers 14 residues. Germline CDR1 is SGHTA and CDR2 is FQGNSA. With V trimmed by 5 bases and J by 6 bases, 7 bases remained unmatched. CDR3 amino acids: CASSPRGTGNGYTF. The CDR3 DNA sequence: TGTGCCAGCAGCCCGAGAGGGACAGGGAATGGCTACACCTTC.

The rearrangement joins TRBV5-1 to TRBJ1-1; D gene unclear. Looked up from germline, CDR1 is SGHRS and CDR2 is YFSETQ. This CDR3 region has 13 residues. The ends were cut back, 0 bases at V and 5 bases at J, with 8 bases in the middle. In DNA form, the CDR3 reads TGCGCCAGCAGCTTGGAAGGATTTACTGAAGCTTTCTTT. Its protein product is CASSLEGFTEAFF.

This chain joins TRBV2 and TRBJ2-5; TRBD1 or TRBD2 may be the D gene (5 bases each). The tail of the sequence fits TRBJ2-7 better, so the J call may be wrong. The CDR3 covers 14 residues. CDR1 and CDR2 from the germline V gene are SNHLY and FYNNEI. CDR3 sequence reads: CASIHGTEDSEQYF. CDR3 DNA sequence: TGTGCCAGCATTCACGGGACGGAGGACTCCGAGCAGTACTTC.

This clonotype was counted between two and nine times. This chain connects TRBV13 to TRBJ2-1, with 7 positions matching TRBD1. This CDR3 has 15 residues. Germline V gene sequence: CDR1 PRHDT, CDR2 FYEKMQ (reference sequence). J lost 2 bases, V lost 2 bases, and 3 bases had no gene match. The CDR3 DNA sequence: TGTGCCAGCAGCTTAAGGGACAGCCCCTACAATGAGCAGTTCTTC. Translating gives CASSLRDSPYNEQFF.

V usage is TRBV5-1 and J usage is TRBJ2-1; 11 positions agree with TRBD2. The V gene's germline CDR1 is SGHRS and CDR2 YFSETQ. Unmatched junction bases numbered 14, after V lost 5 bases and J lost 7 bases. This CDR3 spans 17 amino acids. CDR3 sequence: CASRPGTSGRGGNEQFF. CDR3 DNA sequence: TGCGCCAGCAGACCAGGGACTAGCGGAAGAGGGGGGAATGAGCAGTTCTTC.

This chain connects TRBV6-6 to TRBJ2-1, with 9 nucleotides matching TRBD2. Per the germline V gene, CDR1 is MNHNY and CDR2 is SVGAGI (reference sequence). The CDR3 runs to 15 residues. V shed 6 bases and J 0 bases; nucleotides not matched to a gene: 3. This CDR3 is CASRGSGGSYNEQFF. CDR3 in DNA: TGTGCCAGCAGGGGTAGCGGGGGCTCCTACAATGAGCAGTTCTTC.

The chain recombines TRBV7-2 with TRBJ2-1, with 9 bases fitting TRBD1. The CDR3 length is 15 residues. Germline V CDR1 and CDR2: SGHTA, FQGNSA. Unmatched junction bases numbered 13, after V lost 8 bases and J lost 8 bases. CDR3 region: CASESTGGRYDEQFF. The CDR3, as DNA: TGTGCCAGCGAATCCACAGGGGGCAGGTACGATGAGCAGTTCTTC.

J is TRBJ1-5 and V is TRBV12-3 or TRBV12-4; D remains unclear. Trimming removed 5 bases at V and 2 bases at J, with 13 bases between. The CDR3 loop spans 15 amino acids. As DNA, the CDR3 is TGTGCCAGCAGTCTTGGATCATCCCGCAATCAGCCCCAGCATTTT. As protein: CASSLGSSRNQPQHF.

V usage is TRBV12-3 or TRBV12-4 and J usage is TRBJ1-2; TRBD1 agrees at 7 bases. The CDR3 runs 16 residues. V shed 3 bases and J 4 bases; nucleotides not matched to a gene: 11. For the CDR3, the DNA is TGTGCCAGCAGTTTGGTCGACAGGGCCCTTGGCTATGGCTACACCTTC. Protein product: CASSLVDRALGYGYTF.

The J gene is TRBJ2-7, the V gene TRBV11-2; D uncertain. Between the trimmed V and J ends, which lost 2 bases and 3 bases, there was a span of 14 bases. CDR3 size: 15 residues. The germline CDR1 and CDR2 sequences are SGHAT and FQNNGV. CDR3 nucleotides: TGTGCCAGCAGCTTACTCCCGCAGGCTTTCTACGAGCAGTACTTC. This codes for CASSLLPQAFYEQYF.

The chain has TRBV18 and TRBJ2-1, with D possibly being TRBD1 or TRBD2 (7 bases each). Germline-derived CDR1 and CDR2 are KGHSH and LQKENI. V was clipped by 3 bases and J by 8 bases, with 17 bases between them. There are 15 residues in the CDR3. CDR3 amino acids: CASSPEGGGADEQFF. The CDR3 coding sequence is TGTGCCAGCTCACCGGAGGGAGGGGGCGCGGATGAGCAGTTCTTC.

The chain employs TRBV12-3 or TRBV12-4 and TRBJ1-2; no reliable D call. The CDR3 covers 15 residues. Trimming removed 7 bases from V and 4 bases from J, with 19 bases in between. CDR3 sequence: CASTTRELFLYGYTF. The CDR3 DNA is TGTGCCAGCACCACAAGGGAGCTTTTTCTCTATGGCTACACCTTC.

This clonotype came up a few times. The chain is built from TRBV10-1 and TRBJ2-1, with D perhaps TRBD2 (6 bases). Germline V lookup: CDR1 WNHNN, CDR2 SYGVQD (reference sequence). The CDR3 runs 15 residues. The V end lost 2 bases, the J end lost 2 bases, and 10 bases lay between the germline ends. CDR3 nucleotide sequence: TGCGCCAGCAGTGAGGGTAGCGGCCCCTACAATGAGCAGTTCTTC. Translation: CASSEGSGPYNEQFF.